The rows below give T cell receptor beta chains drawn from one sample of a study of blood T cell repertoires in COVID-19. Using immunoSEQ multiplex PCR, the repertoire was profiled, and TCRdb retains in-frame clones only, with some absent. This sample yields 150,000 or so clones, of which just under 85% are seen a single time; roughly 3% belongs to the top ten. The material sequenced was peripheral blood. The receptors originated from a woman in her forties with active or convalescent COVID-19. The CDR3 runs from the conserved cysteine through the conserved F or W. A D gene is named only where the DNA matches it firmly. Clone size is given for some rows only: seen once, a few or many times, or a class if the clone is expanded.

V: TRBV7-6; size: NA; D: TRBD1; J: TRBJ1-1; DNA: TGTGCCAGCAGCTTGGCCCCAACAGGGGCGACCACTGAAGCTTTCTTT; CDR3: CASSLAPTGATTEAFF
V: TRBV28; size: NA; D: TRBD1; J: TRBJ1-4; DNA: TGTGCCAGCAGTCCCATGCCGGGACAGTCTCGCTGGCGAGCTAATGAAAAACTGTTTTTT; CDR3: CASSPMPGQSRWRANEKLFF
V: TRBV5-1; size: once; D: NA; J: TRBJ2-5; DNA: TGCGCCAGCAGCCCCTACGACAGGCGGTCGTCAGAGACCCAGTACTTC; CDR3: CASSPYDRRSSETQYF
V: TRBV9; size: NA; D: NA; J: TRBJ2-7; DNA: TGTGCCAGCGGTCCTAGATTCGGGTACGAGCAGTACTTC; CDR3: CASGPRFGYEQYF
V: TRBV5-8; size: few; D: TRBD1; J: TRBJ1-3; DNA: TGTGCCAGCAGCTTGATAGGGGGCAGGACTGGAAACACCATATATTTT; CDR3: CASSLIGGRTGNTIYF
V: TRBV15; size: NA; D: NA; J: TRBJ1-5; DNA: TGTGCCACCAGCAGTCAGGGGAACAATCAGCCCCAGCATTTT; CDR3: CATSSQGNNQPQHF
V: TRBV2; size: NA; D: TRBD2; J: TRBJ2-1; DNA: TGTGCCAGCAGTACCGGGACTAGCGGCTACAATGAGCAGTTCTTC; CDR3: CASSTGTSGYNEQFF
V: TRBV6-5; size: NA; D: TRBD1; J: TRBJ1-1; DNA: TGTGCCAGCAGTTACTCCTCCTACGCGACAGGGACTGAAGCTTTCTTT; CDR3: CASSYSSYATGTEAFF
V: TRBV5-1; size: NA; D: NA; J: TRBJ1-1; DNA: TGCGCCAGCAGCCTGGACAGCAACACTGAAGCTTTCTTT; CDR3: CASSLDSNTEAFF
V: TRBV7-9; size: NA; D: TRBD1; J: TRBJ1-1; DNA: TGTGCCAGCAGCGCCCAGGGGGCGGACACTGAAGCTTTCTTT; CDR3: CASSAQGADTEAFF
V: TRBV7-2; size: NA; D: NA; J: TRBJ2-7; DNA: TGTGCCAGCAGCTTAGCCAGCGGGCCAACCTACGAGCAGTACTTC; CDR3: CASSLASGPTYEQYF
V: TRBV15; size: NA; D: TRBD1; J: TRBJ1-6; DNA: TGTGCCACCAGCACTCGGGACAGCAATTCACCCCTCCACTTT; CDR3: CATSTRDSNSPLHF
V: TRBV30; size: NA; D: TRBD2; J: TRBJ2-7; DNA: TGTGCCTGGAGAGATAAGACTAGCGGGGTTTACGAGCAGTACTTC; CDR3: CAWRDKTSGVYEQYF
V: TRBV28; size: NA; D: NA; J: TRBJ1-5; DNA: TGTGCCAGCAGGCCCTCGCCACAGGGTCTTGATCAGCCCCAGCATTTT; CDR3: CASRPSPQGLDQPQHF
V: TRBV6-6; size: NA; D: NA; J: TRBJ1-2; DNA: TGTGCCAGCCTTACGGGGCCGGGACTTAACTATGGCTACACCTTC; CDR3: CASLTGPGLNYGYTF
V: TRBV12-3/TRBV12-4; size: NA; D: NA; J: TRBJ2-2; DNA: TGTGCCAGCAGTTTTCCGGGGTCCGGGGAGCTGTTTTTT; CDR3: CASSFPGSGELFF
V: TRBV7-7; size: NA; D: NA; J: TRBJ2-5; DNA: TGTGCTAGCAGCCAAGGAGGGGGGGTCCAAGAGACCCAGTACTTC; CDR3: CASSQGGGVQETQYF
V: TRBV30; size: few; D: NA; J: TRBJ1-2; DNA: TGTGCCTGGAGTGGAACAGCCGTCCGGGGGGGGTTAACCTTC; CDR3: CAWSGTAVRGGLTF
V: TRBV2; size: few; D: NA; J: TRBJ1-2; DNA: TGTGCCAGCGCCCCGGGTCCCAGAAACTATGGCTACACCTTC; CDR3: CASAPGPRNYGYTF
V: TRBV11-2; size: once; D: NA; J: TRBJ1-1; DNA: TGTGCCAGCAGCTTTTACCCACCGGAGGCTTTCTTT; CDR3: CASSFYPPEAFF
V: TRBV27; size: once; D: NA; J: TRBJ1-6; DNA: TGTGCCAGCAGTTATCAGGGACTCTATAATTCACCCCTCCACTTT; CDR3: CASSYQGLYNSPLHF
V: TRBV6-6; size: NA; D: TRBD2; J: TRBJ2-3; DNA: TGTGCCAGCAGTCGTCGGACTAGCGGGAGCACAGATACGCAGTATTTT; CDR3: CASSRRTSGSTDTQYF
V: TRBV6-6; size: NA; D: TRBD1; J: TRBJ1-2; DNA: TGTGCCAGCAGTTACTCTAAGGGGGCGGATGGCTACACCTTC; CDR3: CASSYSKGADGYTF
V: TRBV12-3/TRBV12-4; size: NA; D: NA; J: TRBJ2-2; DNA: TGTGCCAGCAGTTTTGGGGGGATCGGGGAGCTGTTTTTT; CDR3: CASSFGGIGELFF
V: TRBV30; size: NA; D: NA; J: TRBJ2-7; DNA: TGTGCCTGGAGTGTGTGGGGGGTCGGCGAGCAGTACTTC; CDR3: CAWSVWGVGEQYF
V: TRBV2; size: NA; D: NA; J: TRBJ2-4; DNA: TGTGCCAGCACAGAGGGCGGAAACATTCAGTACTTC; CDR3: CASTEGGNIQYF
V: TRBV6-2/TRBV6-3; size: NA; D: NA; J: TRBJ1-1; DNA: TGTGCCAGCAGCTTGCAGGGGATCACTGAAGCTTTCTTT; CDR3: CASSLQGITEAFF
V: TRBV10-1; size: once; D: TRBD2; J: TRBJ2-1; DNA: TGCGCCAGCAGTCCCGGGACTAGCGGGAGCGGGGAGCAGTTCTTC; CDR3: CASSPGTSGSGEQFF
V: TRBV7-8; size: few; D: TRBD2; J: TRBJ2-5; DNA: TGTGCCAGCAGCCCCGTGGGGGGGAGGGTGGAGACCCAGTACTTC; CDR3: CASSPVGGRVETQYF
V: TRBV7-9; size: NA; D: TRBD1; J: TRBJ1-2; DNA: TGTGCCAGCAGCTCCGGACAGGGGGAATATGGCTACACCTTC; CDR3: CASSSGQGEYGYTF
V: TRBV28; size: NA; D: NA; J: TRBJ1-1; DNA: TGTGCCAGCAGTCTGATGACAGGCATGAACACTGAAGCTTTCTTT; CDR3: CASSLMTGMNTEAFF
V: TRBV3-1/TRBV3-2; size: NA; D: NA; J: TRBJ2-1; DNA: TGTGCCAGCAGCCAAGATTTTGGCGGCCACAATGAGCAGTTCTTC; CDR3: CASSQDFGGHNEQFF
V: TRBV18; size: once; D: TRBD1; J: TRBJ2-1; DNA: TGTGCCAGCCACGGACAGGGAGTCGATGAGCAGTTCTTC; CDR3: CASHGQGVDEQFF
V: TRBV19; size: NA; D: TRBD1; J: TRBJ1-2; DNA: TGTGCCAGTAGTCCCCCGGGACAGGGGAGCTACACCTTC; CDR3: CASSPPGQGSYTF
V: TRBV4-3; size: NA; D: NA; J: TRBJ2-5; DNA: TGCGCCAGCAGCCAAGATTTTCGTCCGGGGGAGACCCAGTACTTC; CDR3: CASSQDFRPGETQYF
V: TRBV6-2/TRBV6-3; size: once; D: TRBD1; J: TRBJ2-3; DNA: TGTGCCAGCAGTTCCCTCGACAGGGGGACCTATACGCAGTATTTT; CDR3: CASSSLDRGTYTQYF
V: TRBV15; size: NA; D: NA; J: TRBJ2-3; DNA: TGTGCCACCAGCAGAGATAAAGGGTTCGGGGTGATAGATACGCAGTATTTT; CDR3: CATSRDKGFGVIDTQYF
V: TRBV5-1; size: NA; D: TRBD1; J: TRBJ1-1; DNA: TGCGCCAGCAGCTTCGGGACAGGGGATGACTTGAACACTGAAGCTTTCTTT; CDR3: CASSFGTGDDLNTEAFF
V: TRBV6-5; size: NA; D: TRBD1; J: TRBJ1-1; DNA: TGTGCCAGCAGTTACTCCCGGGACAGGCCGAAGGCTTTCTTT; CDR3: CASSYSRDRPKAFF
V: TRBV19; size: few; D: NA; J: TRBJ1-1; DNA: TGTGCCAGTAGTATAGATCGGGGGGGCACTGAAGCTTTCTTT; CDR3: CASSIDRGGTEAFF
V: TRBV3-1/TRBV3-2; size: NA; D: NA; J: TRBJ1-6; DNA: TGTGCCAGCAGCCGAAGTGACACCACAAATTCACCCCTCCACTTT; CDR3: CASSRSDTTNSPLHF
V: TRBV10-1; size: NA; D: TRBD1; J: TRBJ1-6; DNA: TGCGCCAGCAGCCCTGGACAGGGCCCTAGCTCCTATAATTCACCCCTCCACTTT; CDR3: CASSPGQGPSSYNSPLHF
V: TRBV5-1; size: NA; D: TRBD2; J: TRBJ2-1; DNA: TGCGCCAGCAGCAATTTAGCGGGGGGCTCCTACAATGAGCAGTTCTTC; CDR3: CASSNLAGGSYNEQFF
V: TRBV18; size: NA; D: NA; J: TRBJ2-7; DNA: TGTGCCAGCTCACCTCTGGATGTAGTCCGAAAGACAGGTGGCGAGCAGTACTTC; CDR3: CASSPLDVVRKTGGEQYF
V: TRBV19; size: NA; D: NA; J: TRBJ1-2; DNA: TGTGCCAGTACCCCGAACAGCTTAAGGAATGGCTACACCTTC; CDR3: CASTPNSLRNGYTF
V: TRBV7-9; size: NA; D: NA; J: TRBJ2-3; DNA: TGTGCCAGCAGCCGGACTTCCTACAGCACAGATACGCAGTATTTT; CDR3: CASSRTSYSTDTQYF
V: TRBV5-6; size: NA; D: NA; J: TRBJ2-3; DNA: TGTGCCAGCAGCTTGCGCGGGAGCACAGATACGCAGTATTTT; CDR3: CASSLRGSTDTQYF
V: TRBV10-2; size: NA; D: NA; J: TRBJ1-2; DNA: TGCGCCAGCAGTGACGCCCGGATGGCAGGGGCGTACTATGGCTACACCTTC; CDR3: CASSDARMAGAYYGYTF
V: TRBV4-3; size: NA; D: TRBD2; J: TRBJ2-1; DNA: TGCGCCAGCAGCCAAGCTAGCGGGAGATCCTACAATGAGCAGTTCTTC; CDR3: CASSQASGRSYNEQFF
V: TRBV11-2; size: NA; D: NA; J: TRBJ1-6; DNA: TGTGCCAGCAGCCGACGGGGTCGGGATAATTCACCCCTCCACTTT; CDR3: CASSRRGRDNSPLHF
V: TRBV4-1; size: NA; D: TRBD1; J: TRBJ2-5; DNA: TGCGCCAGCCGGGACAGTCTACAAGAGACCCAGTACTTC; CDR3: CASRDSLQETQYF
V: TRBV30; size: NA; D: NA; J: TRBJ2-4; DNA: TGTGCCTGGAGTGTATCGGGAGTCGTAAACATTCAGTACTTC; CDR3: CAWSVSGVVNIQYF
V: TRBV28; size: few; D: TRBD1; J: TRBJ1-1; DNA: TGTGCCAGCAGTTCAACCGGGACAGGGGTACCAGAGGCTTTCTTT; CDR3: CASSSTGTGVPEAFF
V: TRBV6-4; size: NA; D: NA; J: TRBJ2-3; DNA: TGTGCCAGCAGTGACGTCGCGCAGGGCGGCACAGATACGCAGTATTTT; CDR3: CASSDVAQGGTDTQYF